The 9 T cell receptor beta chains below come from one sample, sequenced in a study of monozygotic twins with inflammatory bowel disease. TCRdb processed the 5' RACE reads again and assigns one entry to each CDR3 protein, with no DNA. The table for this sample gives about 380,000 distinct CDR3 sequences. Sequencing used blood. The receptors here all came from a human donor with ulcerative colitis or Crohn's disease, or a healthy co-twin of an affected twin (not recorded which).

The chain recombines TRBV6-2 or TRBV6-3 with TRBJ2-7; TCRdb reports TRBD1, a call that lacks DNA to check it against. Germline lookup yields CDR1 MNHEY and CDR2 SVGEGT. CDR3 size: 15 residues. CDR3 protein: CASSFNPGQVNEQYF.

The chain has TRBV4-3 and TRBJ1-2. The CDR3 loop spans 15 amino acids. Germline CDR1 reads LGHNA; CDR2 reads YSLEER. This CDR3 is CASSPPNSPNYGYTF.

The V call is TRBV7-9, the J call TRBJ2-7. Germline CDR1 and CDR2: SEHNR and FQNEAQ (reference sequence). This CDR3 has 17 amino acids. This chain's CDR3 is CASSLYGSLRDGYEQYF.

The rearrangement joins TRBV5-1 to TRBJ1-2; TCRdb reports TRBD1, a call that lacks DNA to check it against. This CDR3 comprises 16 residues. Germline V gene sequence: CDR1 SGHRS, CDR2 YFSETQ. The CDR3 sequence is CASSLSGDAGNYGYTF.

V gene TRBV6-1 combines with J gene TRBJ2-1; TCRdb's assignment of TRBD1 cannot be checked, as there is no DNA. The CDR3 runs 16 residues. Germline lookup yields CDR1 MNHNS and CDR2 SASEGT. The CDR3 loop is CASRPTRGRLYNEQFF.

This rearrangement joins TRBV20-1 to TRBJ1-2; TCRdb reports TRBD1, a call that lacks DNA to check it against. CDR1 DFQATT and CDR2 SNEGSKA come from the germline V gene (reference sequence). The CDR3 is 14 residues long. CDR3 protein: CSAWEQGEPNGYTF.

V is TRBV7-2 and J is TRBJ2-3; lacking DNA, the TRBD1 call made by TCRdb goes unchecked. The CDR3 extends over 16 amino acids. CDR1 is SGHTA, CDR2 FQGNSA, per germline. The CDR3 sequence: CASSPIGTGKIDTQYF.

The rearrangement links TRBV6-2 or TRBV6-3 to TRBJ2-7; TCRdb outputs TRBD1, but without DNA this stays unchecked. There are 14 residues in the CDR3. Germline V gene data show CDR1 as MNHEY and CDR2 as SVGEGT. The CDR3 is CASSSLQGGHEQYF.

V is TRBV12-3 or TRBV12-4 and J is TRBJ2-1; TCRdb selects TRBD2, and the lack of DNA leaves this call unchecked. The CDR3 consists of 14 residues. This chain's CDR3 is CASTPGLAYNEQFF.